The entry below describes one T cell receptor (beta chain). The sample belongs to a study of CD8 T cells in Susac syndrome. RNA was extracted with the RNeasy kit, and a quantity of roughly 0.5 to 1 ug was reverse transcribed using random hexamers. TCRdb ran MiXCR on the immunoSEQ multiplex PCR reads and lists one entry per CDR3 protein. The sample has fewer than 85,000 distinct CDR3 sequences, approximately 94% seen once; the top ten hold 0.3% to 0.45%. V was pared by 5 bases and J by 0 bases, with 14 bases between. In germline, CDR1 is SGHAT, CDR2 FQNNGV. The CDR3 loop spans 16 amino acids. The chain uses TRBV11-2 and TRBJ1-3; the D is unclear. The specimen was CD8+ T cells from PBMCs. This receptor was taken from a human donor with multiple sclerosis. The CDR3 protein is CASSGLTLDSGNTIYF. DNA of the CDR3: TGTGCCAGCAGCGGACTGACTCTTGACTCTGGAAACACCATATATTTT.